This TCR beta chain was recovered during a study of T cells in Graves' hyperthyroidism and ophthalmopathy. Study results and limitations: Ophthalmopathy was told apart from stable hyperthyroidism by a 13 V-J model.

The trim removed 3 bases at V and 5 bases at J, leaving 8 bases unmatched. Germline V CDR1 and CDR2: SGHVS, FNYEAQ. This CDR3 is 15 amino acids long. To note about this clonotype: The antigen remains unidentified.

Researchers amplified the TCR beta CDR3 regions from RNA transcripts. RT-PCR in the first round (using the HTBI primer set) targeted the TCR CDR3. MiXCR, run by TCRdb on the multiplex PCR reads, gives a single entry per CDR3 protein. The profile shows about 560,000 distinct CDR3 sequences, approximately 16% of them singletons. The specimen was blood. The chain employs TRBV7-6 and TRBJ2-7, with 9 bases that match TRBD1. This clonotype was obtained from a woman younger than 35 with Graves' hyperthyroidism. CDR3 residues: CASSFQVDRGHEQYF. The CDR3, as DNA: TGTGCCAGCAGCTTTCAAGTGGACAGGGGTCACGAGCAGTACTTC.